These 7 T cell receptor beta chains came from one sample sequenced in a study of vaccination effects on CD4 cells after COVID-19. The repertoire was sequenced with immunoSEQ multiplex PCR; TCRdb's copy has only in-frame clones and lacks some. The sample yields 20,000 to 25,000 clones, over 70% seen once. Ahead of sequencing, the ViraFEST assay grew antigen-specific CD4+ T cells using viral peptide pools. Culture proceeded for 10 days, and CD4+ T cells were then isolated. Infection with SARS-CoV-2 occurred in the person between March and December 2020, and PCR confirmed it. Their specific antigens are unknown. The sample consisted of CD4+ T cells from PBMCs cultured with a peptide pool, taken before COVID-19 vaccination. The origin of the receptors is a human donor who had a prior SARS-CoV-2 infection.

This clone has a handful of counts. The chain uses TRBV19 and TRBJ2-2; a weak D match, TRBD1 (7 bases). V was shortened by 6 bases and J by 1 base, with 12 bases between the two germline ends. Germline CDR1 is LNHDA and CDR2 is SQIVND (reference sequence). The CDR3 extends over 15 amino acids. The chain's CDR3 is CASSPGDRNTGELFF. The DNA for the CDR3 is TGTGCCAGTAGCCCGGGGGACAGGAACACCGGGGAGCTGTTTTTT.

V gene TRBV9 combines with J gene TRBJ2-5; D perhaps matches TRBD1 (6 bases). Deletions cut 2 bases from V and 1 base from J, with 12 bases between. Germline lookup yields CDR1 SGDLS and CDR2 YYNGEE. The CDR3 is made up of 15 amino acids. The CDR3 loop reads CASSVDSQTQETQYF. The CDR3 region has the DNA TGTGCCAGCAGCGTGGACAGTCAGACCCAAGAGACCCAGTACTTC.

In nucleotides, the CDR3 is TGTGCCAGCAGGGTGACAGTTTCGGACGAGCAGTACTTC. This encodes CASRVTVSDEQYF. This chain connects TRBV6-6 to TRBJ2-7, with D possibly TRBD1 on 5 matching bases. Germline assignment: CDR1 MNHNY and CDR2 SVGAGI (reference sequence). This CDR3 comprises 13 residues. V lost 6 bases to trimming and J lost 5 bases, with 14 bases between them.

The V and J genes are TRBV21-1 and TRBJ2-6; the table's D call of TRBD2 was not tested on the DNA. TRBV21-1 is labeled a pseudogene. The CDR3 consists of 21 residues. In DNA, the CDR3 is TGTGCCAGCGGAGGGGTCTCTTTTGGGGACCCCAAGAGCTCTGGGGCCAACGTCCTGACTTTC. Translation: CASGGVSFGDPKSSGANVLTF.

The CDR3 DNA follows: TGTGCCAGCAGTTACTATCGGGAGGATACGCAGTATTTT. This translates into CASSYYREDTQYF. The V and J genes are TRBV6-2 or TRBV6-3 and TRBJ2-3, with a possible D match to TRBD2 (6 bases). Germline CDR1 and CDR2: MNHEY and SVGEGT. Deletions cut 1 base from V and 6 bases from J, with 8 bases between. The CDR3 runs to 13 residues.

As to this clone: A read error may produce the germline difference seen at one junction end. V usage is TRBV7-7 and J usage is TRBJ2-5, with 10 nucleotides matching TRBD1. The germline V gene has CDR1 SSHAT and CDR2 FNYEAQ (reference sequence). The CDR3 is 16 amino acids. The CDR3 DNA reads TGTGCTAGCAGCCAAGGGACAGGGGCCACTCAAGAGACCCAGTACTTC. Translated, it gives CASSQGTGATQETQYF. The full variable domain, with the rest looked up from reference TRBV7-7 and TRBJ2-5, is GAGVSQSPRYKVTKRGQDVTLRCDPISSHATLYWYQQALGQGPEFLTYFNYEAQPDKSGLPSDRFSAERPEGSISTLTIQRTEQRDSAMYRCASSQGTGATQETQYFGPGTRLLVL.

This chain connects TRBV5-6 to TRBJ2-2, with 12 bases lining up with TRBD2. CDR1 is SGHDT and CDR2 is YYEEEE in the germline V gene. V dropped 4 bases and J dropped 0; count of bases not matched to a gene: 1. This CDR3 has 16 amino acids. The CDR3 sequence is CASSRLAGANTGELFF. As DNA, the CDR3 is TGTGCCAGCAGCCGACTAGCGGGAGCGAACACCGGGGAGCTGTTTTTT.